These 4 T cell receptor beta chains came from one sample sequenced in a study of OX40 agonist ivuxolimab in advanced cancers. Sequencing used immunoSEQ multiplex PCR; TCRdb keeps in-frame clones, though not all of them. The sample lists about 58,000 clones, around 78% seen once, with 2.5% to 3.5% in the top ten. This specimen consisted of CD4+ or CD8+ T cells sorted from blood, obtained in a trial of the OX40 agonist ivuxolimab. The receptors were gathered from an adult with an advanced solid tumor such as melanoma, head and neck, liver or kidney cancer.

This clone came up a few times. CDR3 DNA sequence: TGTGCCAGCAGCTTCTCTACCGGGGAGCTGTTTTTT. This codes for CASSFSTGELFF. The chain joins TRBV5-4 to TRBJ2-2, with D hard to call. This CDR3 is 12 amino acids long. The V end was cut by 2 bases, the J end by 5 bases, with 4 bases between. The V gene's germline CDR1 is SGHNT and CDR2 YYREEE (reference sequence).

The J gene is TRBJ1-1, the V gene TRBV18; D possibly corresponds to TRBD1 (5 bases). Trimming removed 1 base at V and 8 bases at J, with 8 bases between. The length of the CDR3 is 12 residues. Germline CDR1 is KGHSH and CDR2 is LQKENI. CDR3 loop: CASSPLQGEAFF. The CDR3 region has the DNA TGTGCCAGCTCACCACTGCAGGGAGAAGCTTTCTTT.

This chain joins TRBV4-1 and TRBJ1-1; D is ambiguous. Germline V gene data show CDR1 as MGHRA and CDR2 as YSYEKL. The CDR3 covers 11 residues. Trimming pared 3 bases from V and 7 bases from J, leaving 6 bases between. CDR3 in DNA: TGCGCCAGCAGCCAGCACGGTGAAGCTTTCTTT. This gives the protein CASSQHGEAFF.

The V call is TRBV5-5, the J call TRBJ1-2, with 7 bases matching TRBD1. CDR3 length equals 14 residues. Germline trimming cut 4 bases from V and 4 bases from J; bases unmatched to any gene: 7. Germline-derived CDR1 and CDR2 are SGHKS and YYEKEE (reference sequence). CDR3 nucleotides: TGTGCCAGCAGCCACGAAGACAGGGTCTATGGCTACACCTTC. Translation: CASSHEDRVYGYTF.